Reported below is one T cell receptor beta chain. Its antigen is not known. The sample originates from a study of lymphopenia after photon versus proton radiotherapy. Study-level findings and limits: Better survival with proton therapy was suggested as possible, not demonstrated. Proton therapy kept repertoires fairly stable, unlike photons, which gained effector/memory cells. Larger post-nadir TCR diversity loss correlated inversely with survival in deceased patients. After lymphocyte nadir, photon-treated repertoires showed oligoclonal expansion, especially CD8+ Temra.

The V end was cut by 5 bases, the J end by 5 bases, with 23 bases between. The CDR3 is 17 residues long. Germline V gene sequence: CDR1 SGHKS, CDR2 YYEKEE (reference sequence). Profiling relied on immunoSEQ multiplex PCR, and the TCRdb table lists in-frame clones only, not all of them. In the table there are roughly 17,000 clones, 92% of which are singletons. The source material was peripheral blood, sampled from a patient treated with photon-based radiotherapy. The source of this sequence is a woman aged 40 to 50 with cholangiocarcinoma. The chain employs TRBV5-5 and TRBJ2-1, with D possibly called TRBD1 or TRBD2 (5 bases each). CDR3: CASRPGPTSWGHNEQFF. CDR3 coding DNA: TGTGCCAGCAGACCGGGACCCACTAGTTGGGGCCACAATGAGCAGTTCTTC.